This TCR beta chain derives from a study of shared clonotypes between healthy human individuals. Findings and limits, study-wide: Only a few donors were included, so the genetic and exposure-history diversity represented was limited.

Measured with immunoSEQ multiplex PCR; TCRdb has only the in-frame clones, and not every one. The sample yields 400,000 to 500,000 clones, about 82% seen once. There were only Caucasian adults among the donors, and all lived in Nashville, Tennessee. CDR1 is LGHNA, CDR2 YSLEER, per germline. CDR3 length: 15 amino acids. J gave up 4 bases and V 0 bases, and 3 bases lay outside the gene matches. Only a few counts were recorded for this clone. Its antigen remains unknown. Other nucleotide sequences in the sample specify the same CDR3. The J gene is TRBJ2-5, the V gene TRBV4-3, with 9 bases matching TRBD2. The sequence derives from a woman in her forties in good health. Some clones in this sample may be carry-over from other donors' samples. Sequencing input: PBMCs. This chain's CDR3 is CASSQERGGGETQYF. CDR3 coding DNA: TGCGCCAGCAGCCAAGAGCGGGGGGGCGGAGAGACCCAGTACTTC.